The clone carrying this T cell receptor (beta chain) appeared a single time. This record comes from a study of T cell responses to AZD1222 COVID-19 vaccine. Second-dose groups at about 4 or about 12 weeks were pooled. Measured with immunoSEQ multiplex PCR; TCRdb has only the in-frame clones, and not every one. The table lists 250,000 to 300,000 clones, 90% to 95% of them singletons. Trimming took off 1 base at V and 5 bases at J, with 9 bases between the two ends. The germline CDR1 and CDR2 sequences are SGHNT and YYREEE (reference sequence). The CDR3 covers 13 residues. The chain links TRBV5-4 to TRBJ2-5; D gene ambiguous. This material consisted of peripheral blood, taken 28 days after the second AZD1222 dose. The sequence came from an adult who received the AZD1222 COVID-19 vaccine. CDR3 region: CASSLRGRETQYF. Written as DNA, the CDR3 is TGTGCCAGCAGCTTGCGCGGTCGGGAGACCCAGTACTTC.